Listed below are T cell receptor beta chains from one sample, sequenced in a study of cytomegalovirus exposure and HLA in healthy donors. Here immunoSEQ multiplex PCR was the method, and the copy in TCRdb shows in-frame clones only, minus some. The profile covers under 200,000 clones, with 60% to 85% appearing a single time and 1.4% taken by the ten largest. Specimen: PBMCs. Source of these receptors: a woman aged 30 to 39 in good health and CMV-seronegative. CDR3s include the opening cysteine and the closing phenylalanine or tryptophan.

TRBV5-1	TRBJ2-1	CAIPTPTDNEQFF
TRBV7-8	TRBJ1-2	CASSFKDRGSLNYGYTF
TRBV10-3	TRBJ2-3	CAISGSSGGADTQYF
TRBV7-3	TRBJ2-3	CASSLTPPRRADTQYF
TRBV5-1	TRBJ2-1	CASSLDGGYNEQFF
TRBV2	TRBJ2-5	CASSLTGMETETQYF
TRBV10-3	TRBJ2-6	CAISESDTGANVLTF
TRBV30	TRBJ2-6	CACQPGQGVGGANVLTF
TRBV28	TRBJ1-2	CASSNGGTGYTF
TRBV27	TRBJ1-5	CASSLSGRGRAQPQHF
TRBV20-1	TRBJ2-3	CSAIYGAQYF
TRBV7-2	TRBJ2-7	CASSPRVLRGVPYEQYF
TRBV7-9	TRBJ2-2	CASSRPPSGGAGNTGELFF
TRBV7-8	TRBJ1-5	CASSLAGGYQPQHF
TRBV11-2	TRBJ2-7	CASSRSVPLGKQYF
TRBV5-1	TRBJ2-5	CASSFAYGQGIAETQYF
TRBV15	TRBJ2-3	CATSRGGGGGAATDTQYF
TRBV29-1	TRBJ2-2	CSVEGRVHTGELFF
TRBV6-1	TRBJ2-7	CASTPGGGDHEQYF
TRBV28	TRBJ2-7	CASSFTPWKDTSSYEQYF
TRBV2	TRBJ2-1	CASSDPGTGGGEQFF
TRBV19	TRBJ1-5	CASRQGQGQPQHF
TRBV7-9	TRBJ1-5	CASSAPGLDQPQHF
TRBV18	TRBJ1-1	CASSASRLNTEAFF
TRBV5-6	TRBJ2-3	CASSPLGNTQYF
TRBV5-1	TRBJ2-7	CASSSGQGESYEQYF
TRBV2	TRBJ1-5	CASSYGSQPQHF
TRBV19	TRBJ1-3	CASSRGSGNTIYF
TRBV18	TRBJ1-6	CASSPVTGGGSYNSPLHF
TRBV5-1	TRBJ2-7	CASSGTGYNEQYF
TRBV7-9	TRBJ2-5	CASSFEGGGARRETQYF
TRBV9	TRBJ1-2	CASNDPSGRDYGYTF
TRBV9	TRBJ2-7	CASSVGVGGAKSYEQYF
TRBV4-2	TRBJ2-7	CASSQWTGGYEQYF